This T cell receptor beta chain was sequenced in a study of T-cell memory formation after mild COVID-19. CDR1 GTSNPN and CDR2 SVGIG come from the germline V gene (reference sequence). V was pared by 2 bases and J by 4 bases, with 9 bases of the junction left unmatched. The length of the CDR3 is 16 residues. Amplification by 5'RACE using constant-segment primers produced TCR alpha and TCR beta cDNA libraries that carried sample barcodes and UMIs. MiXCR was run by TCRdb on the 5' RACE reads, yielding one entry per CDR3 protein. This sample yields some 120,000 distinct CDR3 sequences, of which approximately 15% are seen a single time; 14% belongs to the top ten. General observations from the study: CD8+ contracting clones occupied EMRA, while CD4+ ones occupied mainly CM and EM.

As to this clonotype: Its antigen remains unknown.

The genes are TRBV30 and TRBJ2-1; 9 nucleotides line up with TRBD1. The TCR originated in an adult woman who had mild COVID-19 (a few samples of this study predate the infection). Cell type and time point are not known. Sequencing was done on a sample of PBMCs or a T cell subset sorted from them (not recorded which). CDR3 residues: CAWSKAGTGLYNEQFF. CDR3 bases: TGTGCCTGGAGTAAGGCGGGGACAGGGCTTTACAATGAGCAGTTCTTC.